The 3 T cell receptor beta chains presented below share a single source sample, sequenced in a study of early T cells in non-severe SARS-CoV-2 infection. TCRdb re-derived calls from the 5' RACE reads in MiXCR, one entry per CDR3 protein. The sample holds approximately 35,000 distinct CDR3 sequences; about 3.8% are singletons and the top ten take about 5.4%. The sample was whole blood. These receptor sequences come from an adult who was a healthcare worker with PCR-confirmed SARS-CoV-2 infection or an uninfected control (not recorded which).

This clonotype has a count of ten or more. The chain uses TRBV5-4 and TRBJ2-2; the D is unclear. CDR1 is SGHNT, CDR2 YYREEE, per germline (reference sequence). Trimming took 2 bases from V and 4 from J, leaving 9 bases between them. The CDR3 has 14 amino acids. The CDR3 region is CASSLWSSTGELFF. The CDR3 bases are TGTGCCAGCAGCTTATGGTCGTCCACCGGGGAGCTGTTTTTT. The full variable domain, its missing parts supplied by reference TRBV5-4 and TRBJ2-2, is ETGVTQSPTHLIKTRGQQVTLRCSSQSGHNTVSWYQQALGQGPQFIFQYYREEENGRGNFPPRFSGLQFPNYSSELNVNALELDDSALYLCASSLWSSTGELFFGEGSRLTVL.

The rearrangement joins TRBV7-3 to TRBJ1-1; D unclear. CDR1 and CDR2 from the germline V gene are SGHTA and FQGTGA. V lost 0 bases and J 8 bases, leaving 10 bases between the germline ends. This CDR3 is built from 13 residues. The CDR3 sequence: CASSLTQRTEAFF. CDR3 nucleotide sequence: TGTGCCAGCAGCTTAACGCAGAGGACGGAAGCTTTCTTT.

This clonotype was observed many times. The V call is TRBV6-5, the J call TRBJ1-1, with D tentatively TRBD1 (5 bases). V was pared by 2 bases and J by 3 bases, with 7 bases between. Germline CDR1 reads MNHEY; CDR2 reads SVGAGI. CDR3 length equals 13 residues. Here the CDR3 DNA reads TGTGCCAGCAGTTACGGGGGATACACTGAAGCTTTCTTT. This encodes CASSYGGYTEAFF.